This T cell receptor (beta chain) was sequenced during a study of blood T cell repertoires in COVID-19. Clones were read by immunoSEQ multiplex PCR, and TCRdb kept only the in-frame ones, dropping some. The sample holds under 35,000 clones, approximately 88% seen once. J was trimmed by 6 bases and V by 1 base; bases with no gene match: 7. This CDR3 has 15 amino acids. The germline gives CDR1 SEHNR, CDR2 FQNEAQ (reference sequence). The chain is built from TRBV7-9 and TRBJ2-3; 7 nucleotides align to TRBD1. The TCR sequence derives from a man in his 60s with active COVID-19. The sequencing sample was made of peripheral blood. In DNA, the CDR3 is TGTGCCAGCAGCTTAGTGTCAGGGGGTGCGGATACGCAGTATTTT. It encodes CASSLVSGGADTQYF.